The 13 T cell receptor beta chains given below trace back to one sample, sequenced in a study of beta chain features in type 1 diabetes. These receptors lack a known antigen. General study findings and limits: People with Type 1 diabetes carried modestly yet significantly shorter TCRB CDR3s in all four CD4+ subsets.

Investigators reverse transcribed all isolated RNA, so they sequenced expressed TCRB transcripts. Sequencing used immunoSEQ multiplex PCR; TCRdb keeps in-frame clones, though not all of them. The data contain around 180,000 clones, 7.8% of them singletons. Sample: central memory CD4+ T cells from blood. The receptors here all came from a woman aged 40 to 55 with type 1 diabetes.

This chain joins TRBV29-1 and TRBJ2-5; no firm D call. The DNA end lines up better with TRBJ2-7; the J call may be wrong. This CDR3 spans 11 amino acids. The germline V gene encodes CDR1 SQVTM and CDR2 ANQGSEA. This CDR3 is CSVVESYEQYF. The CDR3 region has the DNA TGCAGCGTTGTAGAATCCTACGAGCAGTACTTC.

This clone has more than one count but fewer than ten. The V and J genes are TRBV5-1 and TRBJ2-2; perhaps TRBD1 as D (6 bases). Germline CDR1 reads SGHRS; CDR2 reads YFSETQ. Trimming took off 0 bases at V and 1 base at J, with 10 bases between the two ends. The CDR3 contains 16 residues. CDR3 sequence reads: CASSLDAQGNTGELFF. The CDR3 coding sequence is TGCGCCAGCAGCTTGGATGCACAGGGGAACACCGGGGAGCTGTTTTTT.

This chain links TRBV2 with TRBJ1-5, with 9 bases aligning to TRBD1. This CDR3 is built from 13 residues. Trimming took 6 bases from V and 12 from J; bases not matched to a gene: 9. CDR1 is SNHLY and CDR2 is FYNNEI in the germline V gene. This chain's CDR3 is CASSLGTGPFQHF. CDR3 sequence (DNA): TGTGCCAGCAGCCTTGGGACAGGGCCGTTCCAGCATTTT.

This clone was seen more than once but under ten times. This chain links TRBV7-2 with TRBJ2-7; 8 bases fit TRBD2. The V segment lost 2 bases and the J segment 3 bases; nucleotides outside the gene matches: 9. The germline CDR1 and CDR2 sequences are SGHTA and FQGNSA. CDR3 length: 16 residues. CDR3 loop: CASSLSPGGGYYEQYF. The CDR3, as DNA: TGTGCCAGCAGCTTATCCCCGGGGGGGGGCTACTACGAGCAGTACTTC. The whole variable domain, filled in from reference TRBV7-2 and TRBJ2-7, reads GAGVSQSPSNKVTEKGKDVELRCDPISGHTALYWYRQSLGQGLEFLIYFQGNSAPDKSGLPSDRFSAERTGGSVSTLTIQRTQQEDSAVYLCASSLSPGGGYYEQYFGPGTRLTVT.

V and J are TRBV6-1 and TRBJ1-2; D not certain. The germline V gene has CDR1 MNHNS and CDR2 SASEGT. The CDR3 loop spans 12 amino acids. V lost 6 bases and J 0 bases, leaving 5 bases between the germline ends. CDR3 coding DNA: TGTGCCAGCAGATCTGCTAACTATGGCTACACCTTC. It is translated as CASRSANYGYTF.

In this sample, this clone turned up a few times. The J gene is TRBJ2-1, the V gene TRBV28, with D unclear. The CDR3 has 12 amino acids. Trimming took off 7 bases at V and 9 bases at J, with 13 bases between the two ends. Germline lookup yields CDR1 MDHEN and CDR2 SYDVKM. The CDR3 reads CASISSSGEQFF. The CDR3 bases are TGTGCCAGCATTTCCTCCTCGGGTGAGCAGTTCTTC. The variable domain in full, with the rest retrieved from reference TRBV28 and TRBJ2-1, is DVKVTQSSRYLVKRTGEKVFLECVQDMDHENMFWYRQDPGLGLRLIYFSYDVKMKEKGDIPEGYSVSREKKERFSLILESASTNQTSMYLCASISSSGEQFFGPGTRLTVL.

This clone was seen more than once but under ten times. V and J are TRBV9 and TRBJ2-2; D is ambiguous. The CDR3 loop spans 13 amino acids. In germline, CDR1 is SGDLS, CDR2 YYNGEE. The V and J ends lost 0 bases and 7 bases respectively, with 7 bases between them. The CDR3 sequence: CASSVGPGGELFF. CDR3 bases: TGTGCCAGCAGCGTAGGTCCGGGCGGGGAGCTGTTTTTT. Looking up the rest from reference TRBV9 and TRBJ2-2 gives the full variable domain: DSGVTQTPKHLITATGQRVTLRCSPRSGDLSVYWYQQSLDQGLQFLIQYYNGEERAKGNILERFSAQQFPDLHSELNLSSLELGDSALYFCASSVGPGGELFFGEGSRLTVL.

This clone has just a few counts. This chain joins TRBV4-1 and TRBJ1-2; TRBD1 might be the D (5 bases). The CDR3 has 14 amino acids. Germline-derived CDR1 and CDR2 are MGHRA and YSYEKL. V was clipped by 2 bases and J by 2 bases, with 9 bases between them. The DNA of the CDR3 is TGCGCCAGCAGCCAATTACAGGACAACTATGGCTACACCTTC. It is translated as CASSQLQDNYGYTF.

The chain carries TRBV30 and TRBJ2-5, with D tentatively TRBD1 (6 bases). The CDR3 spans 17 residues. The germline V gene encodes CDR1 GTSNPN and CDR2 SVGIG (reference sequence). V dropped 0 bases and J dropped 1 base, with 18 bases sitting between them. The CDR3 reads CAWSVGAAGLFQETQYF. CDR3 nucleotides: TGTGCCTGGAGTGTGGGGGCGGCGGGCTTATTCCAAGAGACCCAGTACTTC. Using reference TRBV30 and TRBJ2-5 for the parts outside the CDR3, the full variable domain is SQTIHQWPATLVQPVGSPLSLECTVEGTSNPNLYWYRQAAGRGLQLLFYSVGIGQISSEVPQNLSASRPQDRQFILSSKKLLLSDSGFYLCAWSVGAAGLFQETQYFGPGTRLLVL.

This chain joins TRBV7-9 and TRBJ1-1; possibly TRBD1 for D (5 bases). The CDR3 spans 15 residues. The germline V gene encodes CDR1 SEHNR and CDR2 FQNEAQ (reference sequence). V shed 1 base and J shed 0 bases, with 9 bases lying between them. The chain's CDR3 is CASSLGSGLNTEAFF. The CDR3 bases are TGTGCCAGCAGCTTAGGTTCAGGGTTGAACACTGAAGCTTTCTTT.

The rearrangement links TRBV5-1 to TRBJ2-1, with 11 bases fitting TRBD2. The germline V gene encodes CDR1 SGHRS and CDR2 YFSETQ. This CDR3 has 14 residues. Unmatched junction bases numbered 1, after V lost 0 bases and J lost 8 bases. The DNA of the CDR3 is TGCGCCAGCAGCTTGGGACTAGCGGGATATGAGCAGTTCTTC. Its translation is CASSLGLAGYEQFF. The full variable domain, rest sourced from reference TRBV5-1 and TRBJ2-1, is KAGVTQTPRYLIKTRGQQVTLSCSPISGHRSVSWYQQTPGQGLQFLFEYFSETQRNKGNFPGRFSGRQFSNSRSEMNVSTLELGDSALYLCASSLGLAGYEQFFGPGTRLTVL.

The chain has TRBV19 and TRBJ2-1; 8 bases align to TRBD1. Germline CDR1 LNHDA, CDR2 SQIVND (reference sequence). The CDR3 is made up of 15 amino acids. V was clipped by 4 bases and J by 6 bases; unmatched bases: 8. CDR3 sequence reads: CASSTTGGNGNEQFF. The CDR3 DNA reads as TGTGCCAGTAGTACTACAGGGGGTAACGGCAATGAGCAGTTCTTC.

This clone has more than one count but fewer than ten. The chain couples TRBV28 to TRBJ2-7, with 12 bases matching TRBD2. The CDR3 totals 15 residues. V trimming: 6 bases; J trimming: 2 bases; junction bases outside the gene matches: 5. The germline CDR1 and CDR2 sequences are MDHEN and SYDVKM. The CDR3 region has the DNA TGTGCCAGCAGGGCCGGACTAGCGGGAACCTACGAGCAGTACTTC. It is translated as CASRAGLAGTYEQYF. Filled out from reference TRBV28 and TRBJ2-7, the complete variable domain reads DVKVTQSSRYLVKRTGEKVFLECVQDMDHENMFWYRQDPGLGLRLIYFSYDVKMKEKGDIPEGYSVSREKKERFSLILESASTNQTSMYLCASRAGLAGTYEQYFGPGTRLTVT.